This T cell receptor beta chain was captured by sequencing in a study of tumor-infiltrating lymphocytes in localized non-small cell lung cancer. Study-level findings and limits: Compared with uninvolved lung, tumors showed higher T cell infiltration by TCRbeta sequencing. Technical variation could not be separated from intratumor heterogeneity here. Not all patients were TCR sequenced, owing to tissue quantity. Immunotypes IM1 and IM2 had similar TCR-derived T-cell fractions.

Only in-frame clones appear in the TCRdb table, and some are missing; sequencing was by immunoSEQ multiplex PCR. The sample has some 14,000 clones; about 75% are singletons. Comment on this clone: Its antigen is not identified.

The specimen was lung tumor tissue. The receptor was derived from a human donor with non-small cell lung cancer.

CDR3 loop: CAWSGGAPDTQYF. CDR3 sequence (DNA): TGTGCCTGGAGTGGCGGGGCACCAGATACGCAGTATTTT. The chain employs TRBV30 and TRBJ2-3; possibly TRBD2 for D (6 bases). CDR3 length: 13 amino acids. The germline V gene encodes CDR1 GTSNPN and CDR2 SVGIG (reference sequence). Trimming shortened V by 1 base and J by 4 bases, and 9 bases separated the two germline ends.